This TCR beta chain was sequenced during a study of CD8+ T cells in alopecia areata. Study overall: Severity in treated patients was scored by percentage of scalp area affected. Study results and limitations: TCRs were shared less clearly across patients than in mice, possibly for HLA-related reasons.

Treatment described: oral pan-JAK inhibitor, 5-10 mg twice daily. The study team obtained lesional scalp punch biopsies and peripheral blood from alopecia areata patients. In each case, RNA was isolated and then reverse transcribed into cDNA as the sequencing template. Repertoires were generated with immunoSEQ multiplex PCR, while TCRdb's copy carries only in-frame clones and drops some. This sample has 200,000 or so clones; 58% occur once, and the top ten carry 5.5%. This clone was counted a few times. What it recognizes is unknown. CDR1 is MGHDK and CDR2 is SYGVNS in the germline V gene. The CDR3 sequence is 12 residues long. The ends were cut back, 3 bases at V and 7 bases at J, with 6 bases in the middle.

This TCR came from a human donor with alopecia areata. Sequences were derived from CD4+ T cells sorted from blood, sampled at week 24, from a patient treated with tofacitinib. J is TRBJ2-2 and V is TRBV25-1; D not certain. The CDR3 sequence is CASSDSIGELFF. CDR3 sequence (DNA): TGTGCCAGCAGTGATTCGATCGGGGAGCTGTTTTTT.